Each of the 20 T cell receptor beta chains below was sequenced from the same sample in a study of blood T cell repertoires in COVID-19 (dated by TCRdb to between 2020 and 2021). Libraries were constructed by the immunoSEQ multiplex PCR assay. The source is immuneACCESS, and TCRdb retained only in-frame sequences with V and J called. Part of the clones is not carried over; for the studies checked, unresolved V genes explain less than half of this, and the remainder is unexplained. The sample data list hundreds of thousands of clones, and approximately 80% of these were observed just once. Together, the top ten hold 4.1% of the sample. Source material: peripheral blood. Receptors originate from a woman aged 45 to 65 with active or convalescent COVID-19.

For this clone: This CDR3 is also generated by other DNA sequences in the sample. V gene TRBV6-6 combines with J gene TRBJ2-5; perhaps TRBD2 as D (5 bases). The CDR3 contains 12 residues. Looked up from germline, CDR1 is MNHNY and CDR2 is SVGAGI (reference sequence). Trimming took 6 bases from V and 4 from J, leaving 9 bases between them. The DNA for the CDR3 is TGTGCCAGCAGCCCAGGAGGAGAGACCCAGTACTTC. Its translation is CASSPGGETQYF.

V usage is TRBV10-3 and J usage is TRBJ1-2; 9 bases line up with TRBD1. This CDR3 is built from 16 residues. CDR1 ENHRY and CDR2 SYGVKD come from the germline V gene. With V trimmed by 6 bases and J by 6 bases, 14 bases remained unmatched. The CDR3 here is CAIRAPRDRELDGYTF. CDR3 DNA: TGTGCCATCAGGGCCCCCCGGGACAGGGAATTAGATGGCTACACCTTC.

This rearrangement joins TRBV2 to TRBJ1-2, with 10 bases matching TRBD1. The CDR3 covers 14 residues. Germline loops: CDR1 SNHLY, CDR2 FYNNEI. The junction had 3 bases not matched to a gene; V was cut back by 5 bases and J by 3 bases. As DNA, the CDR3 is TGTGCCAGCAGTCCGGACAGGGGGGACTATGGCTACACCTTC. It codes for CASSPDRGDYGYTF.

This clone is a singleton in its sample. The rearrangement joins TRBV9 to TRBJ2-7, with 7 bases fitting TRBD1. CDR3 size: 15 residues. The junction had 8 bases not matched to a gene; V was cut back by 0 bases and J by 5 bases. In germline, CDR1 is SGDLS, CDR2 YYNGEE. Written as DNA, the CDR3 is TGTGCCAGCAGCGTAGTAGGGGCAGGGGGTGACGAGCAGTACTTC. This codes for CASSVVGAGGDEQYF.

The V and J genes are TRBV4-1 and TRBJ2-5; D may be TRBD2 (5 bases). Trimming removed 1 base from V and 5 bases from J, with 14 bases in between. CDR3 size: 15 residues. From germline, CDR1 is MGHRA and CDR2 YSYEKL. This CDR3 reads CASSQGSGLLETQYF. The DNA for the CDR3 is TGCGCCAGCAGCCAAGGGAGCGGACTGTTGGAGACCCAGTACTTC.

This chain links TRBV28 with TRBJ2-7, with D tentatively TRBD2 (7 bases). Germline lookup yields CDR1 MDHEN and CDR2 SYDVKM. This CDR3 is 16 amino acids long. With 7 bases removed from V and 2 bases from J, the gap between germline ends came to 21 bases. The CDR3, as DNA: TGTGCCAGCACCTCTGGGGGGGCAGGGAGGCCCTACGAGCAGTACTTC. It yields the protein CASTSGGAGRPYEQYF.

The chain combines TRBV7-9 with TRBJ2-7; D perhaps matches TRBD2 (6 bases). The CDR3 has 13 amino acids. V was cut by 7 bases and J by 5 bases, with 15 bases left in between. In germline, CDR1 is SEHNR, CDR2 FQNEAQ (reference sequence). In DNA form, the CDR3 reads TGTGCCAGCAAGGGACTCAATGGGAACGAGCAGTACTTC. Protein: CASKGLNGNEQYF.

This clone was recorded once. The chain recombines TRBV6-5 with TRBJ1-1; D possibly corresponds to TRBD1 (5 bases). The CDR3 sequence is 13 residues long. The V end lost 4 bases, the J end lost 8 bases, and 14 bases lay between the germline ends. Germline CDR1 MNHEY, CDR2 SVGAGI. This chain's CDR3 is CASSSSGAREAFF. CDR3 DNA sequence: TGTGCCAGCAGTTCCTCTGGGGCGAGAGAAGCTTTCTTT.

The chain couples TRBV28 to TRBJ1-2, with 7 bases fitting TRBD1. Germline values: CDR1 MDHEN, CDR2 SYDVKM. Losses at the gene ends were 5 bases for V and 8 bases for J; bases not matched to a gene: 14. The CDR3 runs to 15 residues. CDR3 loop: CASSTVGQTLFGYTF. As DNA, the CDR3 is TGTGCCAGCAGTACTGTGGGACAGACTCTTTTCGGCTACACCTTC.

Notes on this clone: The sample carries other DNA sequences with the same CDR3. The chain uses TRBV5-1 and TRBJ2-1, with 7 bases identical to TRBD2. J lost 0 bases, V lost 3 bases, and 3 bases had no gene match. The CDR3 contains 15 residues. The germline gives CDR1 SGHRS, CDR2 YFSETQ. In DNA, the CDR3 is TGCGCCAGCAGCTCCGGGGGGATCTCCTACAATGAGCAGTTCTTC. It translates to CASSSGGISYNEQFF.

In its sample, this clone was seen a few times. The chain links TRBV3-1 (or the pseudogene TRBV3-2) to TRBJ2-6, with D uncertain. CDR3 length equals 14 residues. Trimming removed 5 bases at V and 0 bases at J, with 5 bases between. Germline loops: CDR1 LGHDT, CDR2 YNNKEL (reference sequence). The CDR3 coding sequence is TGTGCCAGCAGCTCAATCTCTGGGGCCAACGTCCTGACTTTC. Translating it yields CASSSISGANVLTF.

The CDR3, as DNA: TGTGCCAGCAGCGTAGGGACAGAAGAAGCTTTCTTT. As protein: CASSVGTEEAFF. The V and J genes are TRBV9 and TRBJ1-1, with TRBD1 as a possible D gene (6 bases). CDR1 is SGDLS and CDR2 is YYNGEE in the germline V gene. With 0 bases removed from V and 8 bases from J, the gap between germline ends came to 8 bases. The CDR3 contains 12 residues.

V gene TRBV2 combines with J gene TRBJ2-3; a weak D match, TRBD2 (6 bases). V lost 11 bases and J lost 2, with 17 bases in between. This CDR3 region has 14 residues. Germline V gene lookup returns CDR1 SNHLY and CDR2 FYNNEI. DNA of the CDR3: TGTGCCGCTTCCGGGACTGGTTACACAGATACGCAGTATTTT. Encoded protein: CAASGTGYTDTQYF.

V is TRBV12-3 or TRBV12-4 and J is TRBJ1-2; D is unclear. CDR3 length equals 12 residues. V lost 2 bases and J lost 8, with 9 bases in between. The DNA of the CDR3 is TGTGCCAGCAGTTTAACGGGAGAGGGCTACACCTTC. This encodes CASSLTGEGYTF.

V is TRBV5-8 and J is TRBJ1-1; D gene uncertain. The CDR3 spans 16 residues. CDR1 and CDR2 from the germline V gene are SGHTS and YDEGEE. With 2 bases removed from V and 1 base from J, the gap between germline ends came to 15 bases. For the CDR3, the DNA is TGTGCCAGCAGCTTTACTCCCGGGGTCGGGAACACTGAAGCTTTCTTT. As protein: CASSFTPGVGNTEAFF.

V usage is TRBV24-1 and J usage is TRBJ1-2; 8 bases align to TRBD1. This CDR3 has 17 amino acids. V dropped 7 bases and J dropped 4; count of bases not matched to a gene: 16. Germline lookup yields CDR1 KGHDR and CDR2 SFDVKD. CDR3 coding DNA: TGTGCCACCAGCCGACCCAATCCGGACAGGGCGGCCTATGGCTACACCTTC. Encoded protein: CATSRPNPDRAAYGYTF.

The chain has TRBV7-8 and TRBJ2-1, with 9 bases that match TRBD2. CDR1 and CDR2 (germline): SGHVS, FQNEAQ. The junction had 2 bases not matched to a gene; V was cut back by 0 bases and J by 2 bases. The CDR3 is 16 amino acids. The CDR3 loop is CASSLASGGPYNEQFF. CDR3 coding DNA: TGTGCCAGCAGCTTAGCTAGCGGGGGACCCTACAATGAGCAGTTCTTC. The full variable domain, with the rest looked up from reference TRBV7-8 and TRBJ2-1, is GAGVSQSPRYKVAKRGQDVALRCDPISGHVSLFWYQQALGQGPEFLTYFQNEAQLDKSGLPSDRFFAERPEGSVSTLKIQRTQQEDSAVYLCASSLASGGPYNEQFFGPGTRLTVL.

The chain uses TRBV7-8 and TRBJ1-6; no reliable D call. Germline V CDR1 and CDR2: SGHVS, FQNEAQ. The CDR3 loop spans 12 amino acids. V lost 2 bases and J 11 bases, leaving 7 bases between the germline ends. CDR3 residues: CASSLPGTPLHF. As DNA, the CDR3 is TGTGCCAGCAGCTTACCGGGGACACCCCTCCACTTT.

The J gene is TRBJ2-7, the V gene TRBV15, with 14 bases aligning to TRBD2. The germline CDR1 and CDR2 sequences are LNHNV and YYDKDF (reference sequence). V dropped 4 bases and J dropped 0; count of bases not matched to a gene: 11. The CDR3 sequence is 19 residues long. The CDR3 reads CATSINPGTSGSSSYEQYF. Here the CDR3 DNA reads TGTGCCACCAGCATAAACCCCGGGACTAGCGGGAGCAGCTCCTACGAGCAGTACTTC.

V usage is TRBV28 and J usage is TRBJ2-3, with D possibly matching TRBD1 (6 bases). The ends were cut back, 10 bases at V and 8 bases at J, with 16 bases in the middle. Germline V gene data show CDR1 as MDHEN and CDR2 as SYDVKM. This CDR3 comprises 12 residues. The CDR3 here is CATGRGWGTQYF. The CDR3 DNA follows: TGTGCCACGGGCAGGGGATGGGGTACGCAGTATTTT.